Listed below are T cell receptor beta chains from one sample, sequenced in a study of blood T cell repertoires in COVID-19. The data were produced by immunoSEQ multiplex PCR, yet TCRdb's version contains in-frame clones alone and is incomplete. The sample contains 250,000 to 300,000 clones, 88% of which appear only once. Sequenced: peripheral blood. Receptors originate from a woman in her thirties with COVID-19, enrolled during active disease. Each CDR3 is given with its conserved first and last residue. D genes are given only for firm matches. Only part of the rows carry a size: once, few, many, or a class if the clone is expanded.

j_gene: TRBJ2-7
abundance: .
v_gene: TRBV27
d_gene: .
CDR3aa: CASSLGPGTYEQYF
CDR3nt: TGTGCCAGCAGTTTAGGGCCGGGAACCTACGAGCAGTACTTC

j_gene: TRBJ1-5
abundance: .
v_gene: TRBV2
d_gene: .
CDR3aa: CASWWGGAGTQHF
CDR3nt: TGTGCCAGCTGGTGGGGGGGCGCGGGGACCCAGCATTTT

j_gene: TRBJ1-2
abundance: once
v_gene: TRBV9
d_gene: .
CDR3aa: CASSVDRGTHDGYTF
CDR3nt: TGTGCCAGCAGCGTAGATCGAGGGACACATGATGGCTACACCTTC

j_gene: TRBJ1-3
abundance: .
v_gene: TRBV5-1
d_gene: .
CDR3aa: CASSPPREVPGNTIYF
CDR3nt: TGCGCCAGCAGCCCGCCCCGAGAGGTACCTGGAAACACCATATATTTT

j_gene: TRBJ1-3
abundance: few
v_gene: TRBV30
d_gene: TRBD1
CDR3aa: CAWSVVQGGRNTIYF
CDR3nt: TGTGCCTGGAGTGTAGTCCAGGGGGGAAGAAACACCATATATTTT

j_gene: TRBJ2-7
abundance: .
v_gene: TRBV7-3
d_gene: TRBD2
CDR3aa: CASSLETSGIGEQYF
CDR3nt: TGTGCCAGCAGCTTAGAGACTAGCGGGATCGGCGAGCAGTACTTC

j_gene: TRBJ1-1
abundance: .
v_gene: TRBV28
d_gene: .
CDR3aa: CATIRGPTEAFF
CDR3nt: TGTGCCACTATCAGGGGTCCCACTGAAGCTTTCTTT

j_gene: TRBJ2-7
abundance: .
v_gene: TRBV5-4
d_gene: TRBD1
CDR3aa: CASSLAGTGVHEQYF
CDR3nt: TGTGCCAGCAGCTTGGCCGGGACAGGAGTCCACGAGCAGTACTTC

j_gene: TRBJ2-7
abundance: .
v_gene: TRBV29-1
d_gene: TRBD1
CDR3aa: CSVVGQSSYEQYF
CDR3nt: TGCAGCGTTGTGGGACAGAGCTCCTACGAGCAGTACTTC

j_gene: TRBJ1-1
abundance: .
v_gene: TRBV6-5
d_gene: .
CDR3aa: CASLRTFPGTEAFF
CDR3nt: TGTGCCAGCTTGAGGACCTTCCCGGGGACTGAAGCTTTCTTT

j_gene: TRBJ2-3
abundance: .
v_gene: TRBV7-9
d_gene: .
CDR3aa: CASSLPGSSTDTQYF
CDR3nt: TGTGCCAGCAGCTTACCCGGGTCTAGCACAGATACGCAGTATTTT

j_gene: TRBJ1-6
abundance: once
v_gene: TRBV19
d_gene: .
CDR3aa: CASSSTGFYNSPLHF
CDR3nt: TGTGCCAGTAGCTCAACAGGGTTTTATAATTCACCCCTCCACTTT

j_gene: TRBJ2-3
abundance: .
v_gene: TRBV2
d_gene: .
CDR3aa: CASSEAKDITDTQYF
CDR3nt: TGTGCCAGCAGTGAAGCGAAGGACATAACAGATACGCAGTATTTT

j_gene: TRBJ2-7
abundance: .
v_gene: TRBV19
d_gene: TRBD2
CDR3aa: CATSGVAGGLGEQYF
CDR3nt: TGTGCCACCTCAGGGGTAGCGGGAGGCCTGGGTGAGCAGTACTTC

j_gene: TRBJ1-2
abundance: .
v_gene: TRBV6-5
d_gene: .
CDR3aa: CASSERGAYYGYTF
CDR3nt: TGTGCCAGCAGCGAGCGGGGGGCGTACTATGGCTACACCTTC

j_gene: TRBJ1-1
abundance: .
v_gene: TRBV11-2
d_gene: .
CDR3aa: CASSQRMRGAEAFF
CDR3nt: TGTGCCAGCAGCCAACGGATGCGGGGGGCTGAAGCTTTCTTT

j_gene: TRBJ2-7
abundance: .
v_gene: TRBV28
d_gene: TRBD1
CDR3aa: CASSHPSGTGSTYEQYF
CDR3nt: TGTGCCAGCAGTCACCCTTCCGGGACAGGCTCTACCTACGAGCAGTACTTC

j_gene: TRBJ1-1
abundance: few
v_gene: TRBV28
d_gene: TRBD1
CDR3aa: CASSWRGRFTEAFF
CDR3nt: TGTGCCAGCAGTTGGAGGGGGCGGTTCACTGAAGCTTTCTTT

j_gene: TRBJ2-1
abundance: .
v_gene: TRBV20-1
d_gene: .
CDR3aa: CSASKSENEQFF
CDR3nt: TGCAGTGCTAGTAAGAGCGAGAATGAGCAGTTCTTC

j_gene: TRBJ2-1
abundance: .
v_gene: TRBV9
d_gene: .
CDR3aa: CASSVGVGRGLHVYNEQFF
CDR3nt: TGTGCCAGCAGCGTAGGCGTGGGACGTGGACTACATGTATACAATGAGCAGTTCTTC

j_gene: TRBJ2-7
abundance: .
v_gene: TRBV10-3
d_gene: TRBD2
CDR3aa: CASQDSSGRSEQYF
CDR3nt: TGTGCCAGCCAAGACTCTAGCGGGAGATCCGAGCAGTACTTC

j_gene: TRBJ2-3
abundance: .
v_gene: TRBV7-2
d_gene: TRBD2
CDR3aa: CASSLQTSGLGTDTQYF
CDR3nt: TGTGCCAGCAGCTTGCAGACTAGCGGGCTCGGCACAGATACGCAGTATTTT

j_gene: TRBJ1-3
abundance: .
v_gene: TRBV6-2/TRBV6-3
d_gene: .
CDR3aa: CASSNGNTIYF
CDR3nt: TGTGCCAGCAGCAACGGGAACACCATATATTTT

j_gene: TRBJ2-3
abundance: .
v_gene: TRBV27
d_gene: TRBD2
CDR3aa: CASSPLRGEREFYTQYF
CDR3nt: TGTGCCAGCAGTCCCCTAAGGGGCGAGCGGGAGTTTTATACGCAGTATTTT

j_gene: TRBJ2-2
abundance: .
v_gene: TRBV6-5
d_gene: .
CDR3aa: CASSYSIGVPGELFF
CDR3nt: TGTGCCAGCAGTTACTCGATAGGGGTCCCCGGGGAGCTGTTTTTT

j_gene: TRBJ2-2
abundance: .
v_gene: TRBV7-9
d_gene: .
CDR3aa: CASSPPRGRSGELFF
CDR3nt: TGTGCCAGCAGCCCCCCACGGGGAAGGAGCGGGGAGCTGTTTTTT

j_gene: TRBJ1-1
abundance: .
v_gene: TRBV6-2/TRBV6-3
d_gene: TRBD1
CDR3aa: CASSSPGQGLTEAFF
CDR3nt: TGTGCCAGCAGTTCTCCGGGACAGGGCCTCACTGAAGCTTTCTTT

j_gene: TRBJ2-7
abundance: .
v_gene: TRBV6-5
d_gene: TRBD1
CDR3aa: CASSPGGAGIYEQYF
CDR3nt: TGTGCCAGCAGCCCAGGGGGCGCGGGGATTTACGAGCAGTACTTC

j_gene: TRBJ1-4
abundance: .
v_gene: TRBV21-1
d_gene: .
CDR3aa: CASSKDTVNEKLFF
CDR3nt: TGTGCCAGCAGCAAAGACACAGTTAATGAAAAACTGTTTTTT